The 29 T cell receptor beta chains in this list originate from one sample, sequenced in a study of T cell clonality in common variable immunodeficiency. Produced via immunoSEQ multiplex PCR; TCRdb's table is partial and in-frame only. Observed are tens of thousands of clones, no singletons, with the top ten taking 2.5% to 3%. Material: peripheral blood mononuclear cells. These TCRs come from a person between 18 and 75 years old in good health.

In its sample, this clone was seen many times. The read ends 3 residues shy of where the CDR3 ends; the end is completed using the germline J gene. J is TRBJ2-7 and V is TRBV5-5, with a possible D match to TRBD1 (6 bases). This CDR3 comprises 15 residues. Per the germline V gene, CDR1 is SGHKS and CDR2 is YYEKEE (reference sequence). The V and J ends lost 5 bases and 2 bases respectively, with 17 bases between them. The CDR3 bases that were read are TGTGCCAGCAGGTTCATCGGGACATTTCCCTACGAG. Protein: CASRFIGTFPYE. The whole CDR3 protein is CASRFIGTFPYEQYF.

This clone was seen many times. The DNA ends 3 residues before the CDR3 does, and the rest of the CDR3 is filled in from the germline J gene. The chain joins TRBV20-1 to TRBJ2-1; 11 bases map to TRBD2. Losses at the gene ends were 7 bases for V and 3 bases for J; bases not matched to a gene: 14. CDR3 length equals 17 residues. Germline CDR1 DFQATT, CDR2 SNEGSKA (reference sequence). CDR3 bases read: TGCAGTGGAACCGGGACTAGCGGAATTCGACGCTACAATGAG. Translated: CSGTGTSGIRRYNE. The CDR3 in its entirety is CSGTGTSGIRRYNEQFF.

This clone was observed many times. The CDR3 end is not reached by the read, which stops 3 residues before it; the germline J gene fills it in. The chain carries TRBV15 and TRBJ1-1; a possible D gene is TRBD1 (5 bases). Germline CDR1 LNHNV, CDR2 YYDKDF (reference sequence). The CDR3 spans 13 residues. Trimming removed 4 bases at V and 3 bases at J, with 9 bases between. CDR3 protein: CATSKWGDTEAFF. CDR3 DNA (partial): TGTGCCACCAGCAAGTGGGGGGACACTGAA.

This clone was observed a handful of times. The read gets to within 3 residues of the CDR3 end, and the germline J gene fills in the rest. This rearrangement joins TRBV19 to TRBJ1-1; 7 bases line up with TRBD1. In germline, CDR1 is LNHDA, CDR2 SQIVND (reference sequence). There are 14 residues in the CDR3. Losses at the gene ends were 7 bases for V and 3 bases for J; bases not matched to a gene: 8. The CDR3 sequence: CASTLRQGYTEAFF. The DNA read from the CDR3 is TGTGCCAGTACCCTTCGACAGGGTTACACTGAA.

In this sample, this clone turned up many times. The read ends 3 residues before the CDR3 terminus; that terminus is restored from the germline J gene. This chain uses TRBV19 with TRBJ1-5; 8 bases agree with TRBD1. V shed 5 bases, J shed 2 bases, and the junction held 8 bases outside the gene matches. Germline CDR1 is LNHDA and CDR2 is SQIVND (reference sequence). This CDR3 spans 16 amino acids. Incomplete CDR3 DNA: TGTGCCAGTAGTGGGTTGGACAGGGCGGGCAATCAGCCC. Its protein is CASSGLDRAGNQP. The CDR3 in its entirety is CASSGLDRAGNQPQHF.

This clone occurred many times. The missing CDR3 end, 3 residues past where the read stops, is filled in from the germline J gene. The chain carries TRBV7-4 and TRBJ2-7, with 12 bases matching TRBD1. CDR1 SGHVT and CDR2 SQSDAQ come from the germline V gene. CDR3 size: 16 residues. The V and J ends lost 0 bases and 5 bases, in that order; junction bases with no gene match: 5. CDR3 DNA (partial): TGTGCCAGCAGCTTAGCGAGGGGACAGGGGGCCCACGAG. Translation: CASSLARGQGAHE. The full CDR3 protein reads CASSLARGQGAHEQYF.

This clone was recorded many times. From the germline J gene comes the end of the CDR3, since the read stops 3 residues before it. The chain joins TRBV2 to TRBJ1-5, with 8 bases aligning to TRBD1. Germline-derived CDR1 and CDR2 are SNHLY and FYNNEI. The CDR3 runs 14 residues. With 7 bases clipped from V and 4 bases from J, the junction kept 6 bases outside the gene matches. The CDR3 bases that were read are TGTGCCAGCATGGACAGGGAGGGAAATCAGCCC. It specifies CASMDREGNQP. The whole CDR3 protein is CASMDREGNQPQHF.

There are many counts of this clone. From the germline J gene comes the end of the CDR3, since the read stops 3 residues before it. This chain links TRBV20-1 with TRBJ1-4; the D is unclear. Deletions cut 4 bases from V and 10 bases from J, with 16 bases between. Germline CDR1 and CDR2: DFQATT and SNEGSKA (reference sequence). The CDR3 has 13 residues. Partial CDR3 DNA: TGCAGTGCTACCCCGAGGCAGGTGGGAAAA. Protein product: CSATPRQVGK. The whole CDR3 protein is CSATPRQVGKLFF.

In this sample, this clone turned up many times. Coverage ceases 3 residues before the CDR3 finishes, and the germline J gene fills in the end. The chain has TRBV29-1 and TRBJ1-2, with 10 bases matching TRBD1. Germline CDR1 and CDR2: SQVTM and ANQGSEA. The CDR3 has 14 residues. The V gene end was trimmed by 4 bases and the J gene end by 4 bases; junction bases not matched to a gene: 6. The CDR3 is CSVADRDRGYGYTF. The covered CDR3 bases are TGCAGCGTTGCCGACCGGGACAGGGGCTATGGC.

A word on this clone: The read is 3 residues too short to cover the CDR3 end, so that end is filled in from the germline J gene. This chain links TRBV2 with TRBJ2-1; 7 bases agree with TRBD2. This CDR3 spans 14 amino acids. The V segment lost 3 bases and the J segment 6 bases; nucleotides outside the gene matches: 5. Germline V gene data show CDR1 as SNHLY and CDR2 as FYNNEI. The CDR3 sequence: CASSEGLAVNEQFF. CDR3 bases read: TGTGCCAGCAGTGAGGGGCTAGCGGTCAATGAG. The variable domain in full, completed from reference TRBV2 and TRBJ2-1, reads EPEVTQTPSHQVTQMGQEVILRCVPISNHLYFYWYRQILGQKVEFLVSFYNNEISEKSEIFDDQFSVERPDGSNFTLKIRSTKLEDSAMYFCASSEGLAVNEQFFGPGTRLTVL.

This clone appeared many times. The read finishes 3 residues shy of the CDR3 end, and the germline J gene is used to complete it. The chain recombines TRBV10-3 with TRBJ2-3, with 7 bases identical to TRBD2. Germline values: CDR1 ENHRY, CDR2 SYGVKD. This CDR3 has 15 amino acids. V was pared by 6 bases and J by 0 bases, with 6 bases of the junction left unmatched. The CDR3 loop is CAIRPSGASTDTQYF. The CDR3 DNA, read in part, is TGTGCCATCAGACCAAGCGGGGCGAGCACAGATACG.

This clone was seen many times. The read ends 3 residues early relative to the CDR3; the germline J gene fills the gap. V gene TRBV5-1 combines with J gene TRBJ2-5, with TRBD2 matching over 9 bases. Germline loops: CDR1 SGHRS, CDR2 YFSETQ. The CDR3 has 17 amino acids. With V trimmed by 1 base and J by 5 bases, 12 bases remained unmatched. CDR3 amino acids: CASSLNAGGPLGETQYF. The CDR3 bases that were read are TGCGCCAGCAGCTTGAATGCGGGGGGGCCCCTGGGGGAGACC.

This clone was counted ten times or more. The CDR3 spells CASSQRASGGFGNNEQFF. CDR3 DNA, as far as it was read: TGCGCCAGCAGTCAACGGGCTAGCGGGGGGTTCGGGAACAATGAG. The chain combines TRBV23-1 with TRBJ2-1; 11 bases agree with TRBD2. Coverage ceases 3 residues before the CDR3 finishes, and the germline J gene fills in the end. TRBV23-1 is known as an ORF, though its function is uncertain. V shed 2 bases, J shed 5 bases, and the junction held 11 bases outside the gene matches. The CDR3 loop spans 18 amino acids.

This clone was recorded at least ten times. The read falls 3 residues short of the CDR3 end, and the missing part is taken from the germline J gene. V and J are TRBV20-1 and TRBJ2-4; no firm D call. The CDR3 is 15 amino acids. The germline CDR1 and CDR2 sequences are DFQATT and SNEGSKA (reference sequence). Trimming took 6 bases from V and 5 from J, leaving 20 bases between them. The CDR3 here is CSAAPLSQSQNIQYF. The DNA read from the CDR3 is TGCAGTGCCGCGCCCCTCTCCCAATCCCAAAACATT.

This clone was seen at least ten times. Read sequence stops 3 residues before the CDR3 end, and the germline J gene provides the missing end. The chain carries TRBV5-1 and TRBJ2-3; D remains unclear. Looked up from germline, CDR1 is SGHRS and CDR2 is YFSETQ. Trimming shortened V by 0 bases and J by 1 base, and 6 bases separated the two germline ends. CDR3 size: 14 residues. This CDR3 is CASSLVFGTDTQYF. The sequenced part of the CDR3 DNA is TGCGCCAGCAGCTTGGTTTTCGGCACAGATACG.

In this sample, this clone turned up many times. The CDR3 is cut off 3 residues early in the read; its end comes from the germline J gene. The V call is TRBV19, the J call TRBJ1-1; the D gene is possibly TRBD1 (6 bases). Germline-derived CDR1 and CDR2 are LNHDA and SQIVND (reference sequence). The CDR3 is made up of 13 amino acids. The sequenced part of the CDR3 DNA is TGTGCCAGTAGTAACCTCCGTGGGACAGAA. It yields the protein CASSNLRGTE. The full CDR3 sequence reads CASSNLRGTEAFF.

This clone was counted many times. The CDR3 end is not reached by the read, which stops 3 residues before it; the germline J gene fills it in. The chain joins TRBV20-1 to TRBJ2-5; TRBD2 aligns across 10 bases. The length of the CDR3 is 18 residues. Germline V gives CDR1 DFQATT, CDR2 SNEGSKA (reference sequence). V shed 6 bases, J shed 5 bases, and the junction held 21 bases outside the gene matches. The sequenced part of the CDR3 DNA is TGCAGTGCAAGTAGGGGGGCCCCCGGGACTAGCGCACGGGAGACC. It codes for CSASRGAPGTSARET. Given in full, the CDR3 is CSASRGAPGTSARETQYF.

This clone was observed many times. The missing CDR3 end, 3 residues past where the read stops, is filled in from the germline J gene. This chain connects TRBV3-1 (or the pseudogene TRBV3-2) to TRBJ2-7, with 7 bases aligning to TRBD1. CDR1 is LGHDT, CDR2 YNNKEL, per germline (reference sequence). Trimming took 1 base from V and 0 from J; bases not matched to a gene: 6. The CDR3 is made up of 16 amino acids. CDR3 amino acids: CASSQGPTGVSYEQYF. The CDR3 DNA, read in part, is TGTGCCAGCAGCCAAGGCCCTACAGGGGTCTCCTACGAG.

The CDR3 loop is CSAGPGTVSNQPQYF. The sequenced CDR3 bases are TGCAGTGCTGGACCCGGGACAGTTAGCAATCAGCCG. V gene TRBV20-1 combines with J gene TRBJ2-3; 7 bases map to TRBD1. Read data end 3 residues before the CDR3 end; the end is taken from the germline J gene. This CDR3 spans 15 amino acids. Per the germline V gene, CDR1 is DFQATT and CDR2 is SNEGSKA (reference sequence).

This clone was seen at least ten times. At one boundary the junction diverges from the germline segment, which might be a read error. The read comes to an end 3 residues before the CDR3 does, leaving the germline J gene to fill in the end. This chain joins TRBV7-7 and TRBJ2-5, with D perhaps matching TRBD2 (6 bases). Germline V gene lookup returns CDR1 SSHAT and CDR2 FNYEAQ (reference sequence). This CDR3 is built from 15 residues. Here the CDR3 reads CASSVEAGHQETQYF. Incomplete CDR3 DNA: TGTGCTAGCAGCGTAGAAGCGGGCCATCAAGAGACC.

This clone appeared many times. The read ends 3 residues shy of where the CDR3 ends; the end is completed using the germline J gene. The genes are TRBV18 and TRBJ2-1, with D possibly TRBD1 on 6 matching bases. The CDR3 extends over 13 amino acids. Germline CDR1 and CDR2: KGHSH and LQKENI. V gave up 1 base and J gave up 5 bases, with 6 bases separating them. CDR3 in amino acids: CASSPRQDNEQFF. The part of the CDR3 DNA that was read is TGTGCCAGCTCACCACGACAGGACAATGAG.

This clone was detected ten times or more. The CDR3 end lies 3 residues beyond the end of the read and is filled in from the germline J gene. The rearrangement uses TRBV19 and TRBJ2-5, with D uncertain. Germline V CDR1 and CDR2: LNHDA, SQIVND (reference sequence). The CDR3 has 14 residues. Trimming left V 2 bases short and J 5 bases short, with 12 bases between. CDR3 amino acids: CASSITDPWETQYF. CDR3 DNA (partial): TGTGCCAGTAGTATAACAGACCCCTGGGAGACC.

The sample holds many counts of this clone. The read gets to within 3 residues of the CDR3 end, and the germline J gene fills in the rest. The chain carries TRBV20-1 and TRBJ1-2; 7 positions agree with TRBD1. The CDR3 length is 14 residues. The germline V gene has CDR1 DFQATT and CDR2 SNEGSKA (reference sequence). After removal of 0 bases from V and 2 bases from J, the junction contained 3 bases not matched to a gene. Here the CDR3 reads CSAREDRVNYGYTF. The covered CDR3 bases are TGCAGTGCTAGAGAAGACAGGGTCAACTATGGC.

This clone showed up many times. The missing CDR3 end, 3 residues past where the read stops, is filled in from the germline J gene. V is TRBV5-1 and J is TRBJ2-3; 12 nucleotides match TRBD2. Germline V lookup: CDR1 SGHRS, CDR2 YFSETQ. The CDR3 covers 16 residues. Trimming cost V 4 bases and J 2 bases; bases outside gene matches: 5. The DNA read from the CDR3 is TGCGCCAGCAGCACTAGCGGGAGGACTTTCACAGATACG. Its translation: CASSTSGRTFTDT. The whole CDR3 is CASSTSGRTFTDTQYF.

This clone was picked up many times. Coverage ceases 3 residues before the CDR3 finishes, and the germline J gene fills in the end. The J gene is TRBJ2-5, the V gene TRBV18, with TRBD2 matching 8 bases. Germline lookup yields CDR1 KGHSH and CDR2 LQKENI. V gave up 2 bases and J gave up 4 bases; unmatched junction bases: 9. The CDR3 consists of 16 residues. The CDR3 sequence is CASSPETSGGGETQYF. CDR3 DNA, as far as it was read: TGTGCCAGCTCACCAGAGACCAGCGGGGGTGGAGAGACC.

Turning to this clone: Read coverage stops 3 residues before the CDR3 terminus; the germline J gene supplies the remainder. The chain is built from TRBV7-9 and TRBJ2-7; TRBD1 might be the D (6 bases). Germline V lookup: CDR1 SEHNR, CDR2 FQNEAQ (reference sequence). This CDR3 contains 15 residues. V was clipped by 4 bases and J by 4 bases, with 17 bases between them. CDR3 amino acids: CASSWAGDKRYEQYF. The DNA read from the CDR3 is TGTGCCAGCAGCTGGGCCGGGGACAAGAGATACGAG. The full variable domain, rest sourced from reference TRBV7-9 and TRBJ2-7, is DTGVSQNPRHKITKRGQNVTFRCDPISEHNRLYWYRQTLGQGPEFLTYFQNEAQLEKSRLLSDRFSAERPKGSFSTLEIQRTEQGDSAMYLCASSWAGDKRYEQYFGPGTRLTVT.

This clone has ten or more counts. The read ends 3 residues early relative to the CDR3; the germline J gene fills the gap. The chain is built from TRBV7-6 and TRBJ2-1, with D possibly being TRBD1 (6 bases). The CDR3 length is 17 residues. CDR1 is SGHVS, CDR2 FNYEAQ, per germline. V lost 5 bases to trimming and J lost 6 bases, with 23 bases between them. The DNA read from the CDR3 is TGTGCCAGCAGCCCTCACACCGGGACACCCTCTAGCAATGAG. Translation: CASSPHTGTPSSNE. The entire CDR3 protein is CASSPHTGTPSSNEQFF. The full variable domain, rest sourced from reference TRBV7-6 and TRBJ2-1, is GAGVSQSPRYKVTKRGQDVALRCDPISGHVSLYWYRQALGQGPEFLTYFNYEAQQDKSGLPNDRFSAERPEGSISTLTIQRTEQRDSAMYRCASSPHTGTPSSNEQFFGPGTRLTVL.

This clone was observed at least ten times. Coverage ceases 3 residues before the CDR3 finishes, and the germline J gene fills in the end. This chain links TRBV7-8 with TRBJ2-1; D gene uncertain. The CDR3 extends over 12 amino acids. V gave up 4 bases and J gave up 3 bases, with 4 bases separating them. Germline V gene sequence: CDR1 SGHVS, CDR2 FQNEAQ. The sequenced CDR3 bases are TGTGCCAGCAGCTCCTACTACAATGAG. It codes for CASSSYYNE. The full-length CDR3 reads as CASSSYYNEQFF.

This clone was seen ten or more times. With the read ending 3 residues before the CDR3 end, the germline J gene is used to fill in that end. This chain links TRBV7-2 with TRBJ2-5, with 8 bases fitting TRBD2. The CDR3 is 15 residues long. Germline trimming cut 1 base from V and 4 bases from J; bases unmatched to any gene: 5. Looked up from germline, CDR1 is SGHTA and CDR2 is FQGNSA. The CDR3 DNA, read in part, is TGTGCCAGCAGCTTAGGCGGGGGGTTCGGAGAGACC. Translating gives CASSLGGGFGET. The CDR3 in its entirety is CASSLGGGFGETQYF. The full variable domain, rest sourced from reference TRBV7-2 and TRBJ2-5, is GAGVSQSPSNKVTEKGKDVELRCDPISGHTALYWYRQSLGQGLEFLIYFQGNSAPDKSGLPSDRFSAERTGGSVSTLTIQRTQQEDSAVYLCASSLGGGFGETQYFGPGTRLLVL.